These 20 T cell receptor beta chains came from one sample sequenced in a study of blood T cell repertoires in COVID-19. The repertoire was sequenced with immunoSEQ multiplex PCR; TCRdb's copy has only in-frame clones and lacks some. Of 330,000 or so clones listed, more than 70% are singletons. Sample: PBMCs or T cells enriched from blood (not recorded which). These receptors all stem from a man aged 40-50 years in a cohort exposed to, infected with or recovered from COVID-19 (not recorded which).

This chain joins TRBV27 and TRBJ1-2, with a tentative D call TRBD1 (6 bases). Germline lookup yields CDR1 MNHEY and CDR2 SMNVEV (reference sequence). Between the trimmed V and J ends, which lost 5 bases and 4 bases, there was a span of 20 bases. This CDR3 comprises 16 residues. The CDR3 region is CASSPNPPTGFYGYTF. The CDR3 bases are TGTGCCAGCAGTCCGAACCCCCCTACAGGGTTCTATGGCTACACCTTC.

The CDR3 nucleotides are TGCGCCAGCAGTCAAACTACAAACTACGAGCAGTACTTC. As protein: CASSQTTNYEQYF. The chain uses TRBV23-1 and TRBJ2-7; D ambiguous. TRBV23-1 is recorded as an ORF, its role being uncertain. This CDR3 has 13 residues. Between the trimmed V and J ends, which lost 2 bases and 3 bases, there was a span of 8 bases.

This clone came up once. The V gene is TRBV10-3, the J gene TRBJ1-1; D unresolved. Germline V gene data show CDR1 as ENHRY and CDR2 as SYGVKD. V dropped 1 base and J dropped 6 bases, with 6 bases sitting between them. The CDR3 covers 12 residues. CDR3 in amino acids: CAISEFGAEAFF. The CDR3 bases are TGTGCCATCAGTGAGTTCGGGGCTGAAGCTTTCTTT.

This clone has a handful of counts. The genes are TRBV2 and TRBJ2-5; perhaps TRBD2 as D (6 bases). The CDR3 covers 17 residues. CDR1 and CDR2 (germline): SNHLY, FYNNEI. V was trimmed by 8 bases and J by 7 bases, leaving 29 bases between them. The CDR3 region is CASGRATPRTTTRTQYF. CDR3 DNA: TGTGCCAGCGGTAGGGCGACCCCCAGGACTACCACGCGGACCCAGTACTTC.

This clone was recorded once. This chain links TRBV24-1 with TRBJ2-5, with TRBD2 as a possible D gene (6 bases). This CDR3 region has 14 residues. V was pared by 4 bases and J by 5 bases, with 13 bases between. The germline V gene has CDR1 KGHDR and CDR2 SFDVKD. The DNA for the CDR3 is TGTGCCACCAGTGAGCATCCGCGGGGCGAGACCCAGTACTTC. Its translation: CATSEHPRGETQYF.

J is TRBJ2-1 and V is TRBV6-5; 9 positions match TRBD2. Germline V gives CDR1 MNHEY, CDR2 SVGAGI. After removal of 7 bases from V and 8 bases from J, the junction contained 12 bases not matched to a gene. This CDR3 region has 15 residues. The CDR3 DNA follows: TGTGCCAGCATGGGGGCGGGAGGGATAATTGATGAGCAGTTCTTC. Translated, it gives CASMGAGGIIDEQFF.

J is TRBJ2-3 and V is TRBV27; TRBD2 agrees at 8 bases. The CDR3 contains 15 residues. With 0 bases clipped from V and 5 bases from J, the junction kept 4 bases outside the gene matches. Per germline, CDR1 MNHEY and CDR2 SMNVEV (reference sequence). In DNA, the CDR3 is TGTGCCAGCAGTTTATCAAGGCTAGCGGGAGATACGCAGTATTTT. Encoded protein: CASSLSRLAGDTQYF.

V usage is TRBV2 and J usage is TRBJ1-2, with 7 nucleotides matching TRBD1. Germline assignment: CDR1 SNHLY and CDR2 FYNNEI. This CDR3 spans 15 amino acids. J was trimmed by 0 bases and V by 1 base; bases with no gene match: 2. DNA of the CDR3: TGTGCCAGCAGTGAAGGGACAGGCTCTAACTATGGCTACACCTTC. Translated, it gives CASSEGTGSNYGYTF.

The chain uses TRBV19 and TRBJ1-2; TRBD1 matches at 7 bases. The CDR3 has 14 amino acids. V dropped 7 bases and J dropped 4; count of bases not matched to a gene: 9. CDR1 is LNHDA, CDR2 SQIVND, per germline (reference sequence). The DNA of the CDR3 is TGTGCCAGTAACCCGACAGGGCGCGTCTATGGCTACACCTTC. The encoded protein is CASNPTGRVYGYTF.

V usage is TRBV2 and J usage is TRBJ2-1, with 13 bases fitting TRBD2. CDR1 is SNHLY and CDR2 is FYNNEI in the germline V gene. J gave up 6 bases and V 8 bases, and 19 bases lay outside the gene matches. The CDR3 sequence is 19 residues long. CDR3 in DNA: TGTGCCAGCTCTGGCCACCGACTAGCGGGAGGCTCGGTCCCCAATGAGCAGTTCTTC. It specifies CASSGHRLAGGSVPNEQFF.

The sample holds a few counts of this clone. The chain combines TRBV25-1 with TRBJ2-1, with 9 bases aligning to TRBD2. The ends lost 3 bases at V and 4 bases at J; junction bases unmatched: 7. The CDR3 contains 16 residues. The germline V gene has CDR1 MGHDK and CDR2 SYGVNS. In DNA form, the CDR3 reads TGTGCCAGCAGTGATACCGGGACTAGCCGGTACAATGAGCAGTTCTTC. Its protein product is CASSDTGTSRYNEQFF.

The chain recombines TRBV3-1 (or the pseudogene TRBV3-2) with TRBJ1-2; 8 positions agree with TRBD1. The CDR3 totals 14 residues. Germline V gene sequence: CDR1 LGHDT, CDR2 YNNKEL (reference sequence). V gave up 0 bases and J gave up 8 bases; unmatched junction bases: 5. CDR3 sequence (DNA): TGTGCCAGCAGCCAAGATATACAGGGGGTGGGCTACACCTTC. Translation: CASSQDIQGVGYTF.

The chain recombines TRBV5-1 with TRBJ2-1; 9 bases agree with TRBD1. V lost 4 bases and J lost 2; bases outside the gene matches: 7. CDR1 and CDR2 (germline): SGHRS, YFSETQ. The CDR3 has 16 amino acids. This CDR3 reads CASSVLQGAPYNEQFF. The CDR3 nucleotides are TGCGCCAGCAGCGTTTTACAGGGGGCACCCTACAATGAGCAGTTCTTC.

V usage is TRBV5-1 and J usage is TRBJ2-1, with D unresolved. The germline V and J ends were trimmed by 0 bases and 0 bases, with 19 bases remaining between them. CDR3 length: 19 residues. Germline V gene lookup returns CDR1 SGHRS and CDR2 YFSETQ. The CDR3 bases are TGCGCCAGCAGCTTGGGGTCTGGCGGATTCCTTAGCTCCTACAATGAGCAGTTCTTC. It encodes CASSLGSGGFLSSYNEQFF.

The chain carries TRBV6-5 and TRBJ2-1; 13 positions agree with TRBD2. CDR1 MNHEY and CDR2 SVGAGI come from the germline V gene. This CDR3 has 15 residues. V trimming: 4 bases; J trimming: 10 bases; junction bases outside the gene matches: 7. The CDR3 DNA is TGTGCCAGCAGTTCCGGGACTAGCGGGATCGTAGAGCAGTTCTTC. Its protein product is CASSSGTSGIVEQFF.

This clone turned up a few times. The chain uses TRBV6-5 and TRBJ2-7; possible D gene TRBD1, 7 bases. The CDR3 has 13 residues. Trimming shortened V by 6 bases and J by 4 bases, and 13 bases separated the two germline ends. Germline V gene sequence: CDR1 MNHEY, CDR2 SVGAGI. The CDR3 sequence is CASSIQGRYEQYF. DNA for the CDR3: TGTGCCAGCAGCATACAGGGGAGGTACGAGCAGTACTTC.

The V gene is TRBV5-4, the J gene TRBJ2-4, with 7 bases matching TRBD1. Germline V CDR1 and CDR2: SGHNT, YYREEE (reference sequence). This CDR3 has 12 amino acids. J was trimmed by 5 bases and V by 4 bases; bases with no gene match: 0. The CDR3 reads CASSGTENIQYF. In DNA form, the CDR3 reads TGTGCCAGCAGCGGGACAGAAAACATTCAGTACTTC.

Only one count was recorded for this clone. This rearrangement joins TRBV18 to TRBJ1-4, with D maybe TRBD1 (5 bases). The CDR3 covers 15 residues. Germline V lookup: CDR1 KGHSH, CDR2 LQKENI. V was shortened by 1 base and J by 6 bases, with 12 bases between the two germline ends. For the CDR3, the DNA is TGTGCCAGCTCACCACTACGAGGAGGGGATGAAAAACTGTTTTTT. Translated, it gives CASSPLRGGDEKLFF. The variable domain in full, completed from reference TRBV18 and TRBJ1-4, reads NAGVMQNPRHLVRRRGQEARLRCSPMKGHSHVYWYRQLPEEGLKFMVYLQKENIIDESGMPKERFSAEFPKEGPSILRIQQVVRGDSAAYFCASSPLRGGDEKLFFGSGTQLSVL.

CDR3 sequence: CASSIGTSGRVNEQFF. For the CDR3, the DNA is TGTGCCAGTAGTATAGGGACTAGCGGGAGGGTGAATGAGCAGTTCTTC. V gene TRBV19 combines with J gene TRBJ2-1, with 15 bases matching TRBD2. Looked up from germline, CDR1 is LNHDA and CDR2 is SQIVND (reference sequence). The CDR3 extends over 16 amino acids. The V and J ends lost 1 base and 7 bases, in that order; junction bases with no gene match: 2.

The chain couples TRBV11-2 to TRBJ1-3; tentatively, D is TRBD1 (5 bases). V lost 4 bases to trimming and J lost 7 bases, with 14 bases between them. The germline CDR1 and CDR2 sequences are SGHAT and FQNNGV. This CDR3 is 14 amino acids long. The CDR3 sequence: CASSSDSYGNTIYF. CDR3 nucleotide sequence: TGTGCCAGCAGCTCTGACAGTTACGGGAACACCATATATTTT.